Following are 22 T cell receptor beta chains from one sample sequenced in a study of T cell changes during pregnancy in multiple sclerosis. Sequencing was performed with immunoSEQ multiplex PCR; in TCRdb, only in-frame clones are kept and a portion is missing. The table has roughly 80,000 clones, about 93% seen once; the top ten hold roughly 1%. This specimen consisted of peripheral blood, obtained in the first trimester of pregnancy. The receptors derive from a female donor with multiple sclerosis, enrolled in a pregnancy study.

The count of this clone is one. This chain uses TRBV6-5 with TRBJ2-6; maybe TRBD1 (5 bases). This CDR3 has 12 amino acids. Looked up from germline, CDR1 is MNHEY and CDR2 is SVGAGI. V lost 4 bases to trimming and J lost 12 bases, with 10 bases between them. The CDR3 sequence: CASSSGFGVLTF. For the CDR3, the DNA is TGTGCCAGCAGTTCAGGGTTTGGCGTCCTGACTTTC.

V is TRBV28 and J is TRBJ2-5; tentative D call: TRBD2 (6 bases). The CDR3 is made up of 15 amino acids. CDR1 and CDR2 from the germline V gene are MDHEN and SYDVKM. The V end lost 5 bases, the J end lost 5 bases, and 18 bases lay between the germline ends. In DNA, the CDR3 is TGTGCCAGCAGTCCCCCGACCACTGGGGGGGAGACCCAGTACTTC. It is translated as CASSPPTTGGETQYF.

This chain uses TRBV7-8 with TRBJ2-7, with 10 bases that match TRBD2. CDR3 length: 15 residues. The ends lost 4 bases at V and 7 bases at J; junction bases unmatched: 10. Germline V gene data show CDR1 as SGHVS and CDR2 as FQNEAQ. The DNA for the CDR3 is TGTGCCAGCAGCTCCCCGGGGACTAGCGCCCATGAGCAGTACTTC. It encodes CASSSPGTSAHEQYF.

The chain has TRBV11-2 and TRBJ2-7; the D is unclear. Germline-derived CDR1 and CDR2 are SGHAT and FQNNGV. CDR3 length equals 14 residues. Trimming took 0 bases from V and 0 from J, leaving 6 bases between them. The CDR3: CASSLDPSSYEQYF. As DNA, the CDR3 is TGTGCCAGCAGCTTAGACCCTAGCTCCTACGAGCAGTACTTC.

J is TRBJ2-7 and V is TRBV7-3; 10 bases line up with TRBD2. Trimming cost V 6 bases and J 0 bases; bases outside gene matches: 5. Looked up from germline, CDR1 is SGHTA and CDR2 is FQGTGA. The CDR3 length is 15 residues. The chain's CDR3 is CASSPSGGASYEQYF. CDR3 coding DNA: TGTGCCAGCAGTCCAAGCGGGGGGGCCTCCTACGAGCAGTACTTC.

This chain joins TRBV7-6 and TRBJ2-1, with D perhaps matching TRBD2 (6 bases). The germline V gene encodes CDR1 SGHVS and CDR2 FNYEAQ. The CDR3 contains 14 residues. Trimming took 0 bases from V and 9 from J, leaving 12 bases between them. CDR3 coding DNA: TGTGCCAGCAGCTTAGCTCCCGAGGGAGGTGAGCAGTTCTTC. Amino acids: CASSLAPEGGEQFF.

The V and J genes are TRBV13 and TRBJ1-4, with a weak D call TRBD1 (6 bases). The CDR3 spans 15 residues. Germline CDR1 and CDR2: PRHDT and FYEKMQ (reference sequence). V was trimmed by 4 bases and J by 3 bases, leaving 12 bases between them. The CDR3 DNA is TGTGCCAGCAGCTCCCCACAGGGAGCTAATGAAAAACTGTTTTTT. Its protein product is CASSSPQGANEKLFF.

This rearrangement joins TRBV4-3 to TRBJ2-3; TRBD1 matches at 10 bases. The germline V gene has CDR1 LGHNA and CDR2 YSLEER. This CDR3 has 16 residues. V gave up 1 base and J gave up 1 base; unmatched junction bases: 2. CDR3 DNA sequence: TGCGCCAGCAGCCAAGGGGGGACAGGGGGCACAGATACGCAGTATTTT. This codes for CASSQGGTGGTDTQYF.

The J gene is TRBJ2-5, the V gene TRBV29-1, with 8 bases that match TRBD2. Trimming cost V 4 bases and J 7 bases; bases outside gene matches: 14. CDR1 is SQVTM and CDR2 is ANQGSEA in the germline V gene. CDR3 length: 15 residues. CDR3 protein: CSVAWLAGSIGTQYF. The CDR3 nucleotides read TGCAGCGTTGCGTGGCTAGCGGGCTCAATCGGGACCCAGTACTTC.

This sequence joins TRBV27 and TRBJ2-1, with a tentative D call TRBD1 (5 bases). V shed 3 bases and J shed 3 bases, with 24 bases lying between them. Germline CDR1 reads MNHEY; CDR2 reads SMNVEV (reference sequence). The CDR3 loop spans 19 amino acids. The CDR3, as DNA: TGTGCCAGCAGTTTCATGACAGAGTCAGGGCTTACCTTCTACAATGAGCAGTTCTTC. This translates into CASSFMTESGLTFYNEQFF.

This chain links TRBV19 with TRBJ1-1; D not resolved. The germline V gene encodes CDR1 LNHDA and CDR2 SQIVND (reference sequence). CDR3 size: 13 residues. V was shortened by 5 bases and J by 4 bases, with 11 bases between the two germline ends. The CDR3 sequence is CASSPQRATEAFF. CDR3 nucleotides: TGTGCCAGTAGTCCTCAGCGGGCCACTGAAGCTTTCTTT.

For the CDR3, the DNA is TGTGCCAGCTTCCGGACCGGGGACTACAATGAGCAGTTCTTC. The encoded protein is CASFRTGDYNEQFF. The rearrangement links TRBV2 to TRBJ2-1; D may be TRBD2 (5 bases). Germline-derived CDR1 and CDR2 are SNHLY and FYNNEI. The CDR3 is made up of 14 amino acids. Trimming took off 8 bases at V and 3 bases at J, with 14 bases between the two ends. The whole variable domain, remainder taken from reference TRBV2 and TRBJ2-1, is EPEVTQTPSHQVTQMGQEVILRCVPISNHLYFYWYRQILGQKVEFLVSFYNNEISEKSEIFDDQFSVERPDGSNFTLKIRSTKLEDSAMYFCASFRTGDYNEQFFGPGTRLTVL.

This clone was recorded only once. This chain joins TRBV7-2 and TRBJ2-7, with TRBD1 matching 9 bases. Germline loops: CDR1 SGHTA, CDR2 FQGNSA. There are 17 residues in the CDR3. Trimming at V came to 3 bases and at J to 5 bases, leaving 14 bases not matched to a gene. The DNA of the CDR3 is TGTGCCAGCAGCTTTAGGGGGGCCGGGACAGGGTTAGACGAGCAGTACTTC. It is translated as CASSFRGAGTGLDEQYF.

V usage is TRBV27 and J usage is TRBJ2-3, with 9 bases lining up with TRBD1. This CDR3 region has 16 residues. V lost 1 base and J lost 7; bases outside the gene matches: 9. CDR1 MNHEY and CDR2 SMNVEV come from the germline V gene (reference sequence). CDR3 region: CASSLLGGQGGNTQYF. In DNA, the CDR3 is TGTGCCAGCAGTTTATTGGGGGGACAGGGAGGGAATACGCAGTATTTT.

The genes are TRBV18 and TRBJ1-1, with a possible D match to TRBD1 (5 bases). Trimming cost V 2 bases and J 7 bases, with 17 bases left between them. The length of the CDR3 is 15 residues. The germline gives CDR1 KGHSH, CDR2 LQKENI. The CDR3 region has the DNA TGTGCCAGCTCACCAGTAGGGGCCTTAGGAAATGAAGCTTTCTTT. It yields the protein CASSPVGALGNEAFF. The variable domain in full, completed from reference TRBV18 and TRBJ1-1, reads NAGVMQNPRHLVRRRGQEARLRCSPMKGHSHVYWYRQLPEEGLKFMVYLQKENIIDESGMPKERFSAEFPKEGPSILRIQQVVRGDSAAYFCASSPVGALGNEAFFGQGTRLTVV.

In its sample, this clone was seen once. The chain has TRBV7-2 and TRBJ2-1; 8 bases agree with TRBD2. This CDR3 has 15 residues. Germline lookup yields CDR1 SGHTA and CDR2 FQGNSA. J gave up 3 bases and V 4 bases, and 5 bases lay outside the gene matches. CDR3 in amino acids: CASSSPRGGYNEQFF. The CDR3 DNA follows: TGTGCCAGCAGCTCCCCCCGGGGGGGCTACAATGAGCAGTTCTTC.

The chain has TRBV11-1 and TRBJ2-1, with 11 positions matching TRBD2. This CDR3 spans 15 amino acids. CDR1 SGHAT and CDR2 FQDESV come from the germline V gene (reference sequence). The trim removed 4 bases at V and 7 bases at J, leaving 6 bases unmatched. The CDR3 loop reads CASSYLAGGWNEQFF. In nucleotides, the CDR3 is TGTGCCAGCAGCTACCTAGCGGGGGGATGGAATGAGCAGTTCTTC. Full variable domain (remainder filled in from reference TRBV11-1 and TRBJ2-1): EAEVAQSPRYKITEKSQAVAFWCDPISGHATLYWYRQILGQGPELLVQFQDESVVDDSQLPKDRFSAERLKGVDSTLKIQPAELGDSAMYLCASSYLAGGWNEQFFGPGTRLTVL.

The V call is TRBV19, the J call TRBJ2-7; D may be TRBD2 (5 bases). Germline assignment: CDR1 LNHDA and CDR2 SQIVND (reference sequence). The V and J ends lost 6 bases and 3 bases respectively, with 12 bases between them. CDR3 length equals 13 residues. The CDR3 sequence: CASSIGIYYEQYF. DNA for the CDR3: TGTGCCAGTAGCATCGGGATCTACTACGAGCAGTACTTC.

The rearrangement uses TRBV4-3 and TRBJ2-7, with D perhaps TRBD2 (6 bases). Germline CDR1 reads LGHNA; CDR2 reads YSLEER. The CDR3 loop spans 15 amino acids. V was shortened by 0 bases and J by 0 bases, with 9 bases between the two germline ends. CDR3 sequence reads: CASSQDRGSSYEQYF. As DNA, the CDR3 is TGCGCCAGCAGCCAAGACCGGGGGAGCTCCTACGAGCAGTACTTC.

The CDR3 here is CASSILAGGPRETQYF. In nucleotides, the CDR3 is TGTGCCAGCAGCATACTAGCGGGGGGGCCTCGGGAGACCCAGTACTTC. The rearrangement joins TRBV7-2 to TRBJ2-5, with 13 bases identical to TRBD2. The CDR3 is 16 residues long. V gave up 5 bases and J gave up 5 bases; unmatched junction bases: 8. Germline CDR1 SGHTA, CDR2 FQGNSA.

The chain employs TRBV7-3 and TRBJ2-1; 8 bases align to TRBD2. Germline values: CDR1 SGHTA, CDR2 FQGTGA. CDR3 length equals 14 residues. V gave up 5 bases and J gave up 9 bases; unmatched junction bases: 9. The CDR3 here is CASSRPGLGGEQFF. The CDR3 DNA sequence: TGTGCCAGCAGCCGACCGGGACTAGGGGGTGAGCAGTTCTTC.

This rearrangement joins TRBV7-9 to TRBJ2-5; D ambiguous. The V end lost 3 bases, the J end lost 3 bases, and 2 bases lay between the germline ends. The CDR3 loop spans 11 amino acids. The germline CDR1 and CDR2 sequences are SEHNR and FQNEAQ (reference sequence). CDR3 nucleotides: TGTGCCAGCAGCTTCAAAGAGACCCAGTACTTC. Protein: CASSFKETQYF.